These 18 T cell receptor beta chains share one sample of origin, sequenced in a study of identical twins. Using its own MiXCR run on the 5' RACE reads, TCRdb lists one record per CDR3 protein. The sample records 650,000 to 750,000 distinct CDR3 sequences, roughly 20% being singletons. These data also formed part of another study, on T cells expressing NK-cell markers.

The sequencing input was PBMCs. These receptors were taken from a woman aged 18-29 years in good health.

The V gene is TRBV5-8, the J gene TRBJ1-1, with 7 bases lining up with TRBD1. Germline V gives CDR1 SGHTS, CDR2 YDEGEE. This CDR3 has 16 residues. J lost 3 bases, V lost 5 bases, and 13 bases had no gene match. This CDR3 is CASSFFLGGRDTEAFF. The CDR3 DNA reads TGTGCCAGCAGTTTCTTCCTAGGGGGCCGGGACACTGAAGCTTTCTTT.

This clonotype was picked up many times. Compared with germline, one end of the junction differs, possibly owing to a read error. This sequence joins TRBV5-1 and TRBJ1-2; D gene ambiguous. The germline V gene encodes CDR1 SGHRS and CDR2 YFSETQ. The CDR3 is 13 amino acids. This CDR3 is CASSLSRSYGYTF. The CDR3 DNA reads TGTGCCAGCAGCTTATCGCGTTCCTATGGCTACACCTTC.

For the CDR3, the DNA is TGTGCCAGCAGTTCAGGACAGGGGCGGTCTGGCTACACCTTC. It yields the protein CASSSGQGRSGYTF. The gene calls are TRBV6-5 and TRBJ1-2, with 9 bases fitting TRBD1. CDR3 length: 14 amino acids. CDR1 and CDR2 (germline): MNHEY, SVGAGI. J was trimmed by 7 bases and V by 4 bases; bases with no gene match: 7.

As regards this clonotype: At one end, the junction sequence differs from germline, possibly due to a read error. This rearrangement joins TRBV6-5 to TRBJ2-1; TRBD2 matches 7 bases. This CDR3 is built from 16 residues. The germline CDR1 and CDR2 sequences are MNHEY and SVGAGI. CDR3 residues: CASSYSIRVRSGPPLF. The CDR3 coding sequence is TGTGCCAGCAGTTACTCGATTAGGGTGCGTAGCGGGCCCCCCCTCTTC.

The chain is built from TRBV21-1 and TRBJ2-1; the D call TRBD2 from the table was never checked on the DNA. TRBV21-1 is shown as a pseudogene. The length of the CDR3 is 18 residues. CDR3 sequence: CASSNESSGACSYNEQFF. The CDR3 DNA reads TGTGCCAGCAGCAATGAAAGTAGCGGGGCGTGCTCCTACAATGAGCAGTTCTTC.

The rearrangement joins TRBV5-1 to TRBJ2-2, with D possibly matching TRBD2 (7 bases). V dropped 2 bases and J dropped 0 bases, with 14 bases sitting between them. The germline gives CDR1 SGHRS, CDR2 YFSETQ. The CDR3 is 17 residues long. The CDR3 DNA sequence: TGCGCCAGCAGCTTCGCGGGGGCCCTACCGAACACCGGGGAGCTGTTTTTT. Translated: CASSFAGALPNTGELFF.

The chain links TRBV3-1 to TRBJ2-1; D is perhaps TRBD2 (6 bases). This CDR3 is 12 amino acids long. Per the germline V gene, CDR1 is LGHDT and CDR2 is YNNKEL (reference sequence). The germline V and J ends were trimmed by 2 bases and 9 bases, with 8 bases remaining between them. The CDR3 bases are TGTGCCAGCAGCCAAATGGGGGGTGAGCAGTTCTTC. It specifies CASSQMGGEQFF.

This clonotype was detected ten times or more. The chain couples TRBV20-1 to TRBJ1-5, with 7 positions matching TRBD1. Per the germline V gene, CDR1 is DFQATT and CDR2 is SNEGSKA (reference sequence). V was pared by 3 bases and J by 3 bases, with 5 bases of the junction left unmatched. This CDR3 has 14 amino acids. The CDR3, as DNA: TGCAGTGCTAGTCGGGGACAGCTCAATCAGCCCCAGCATTTT. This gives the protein CSASRGQLNQPQHF.

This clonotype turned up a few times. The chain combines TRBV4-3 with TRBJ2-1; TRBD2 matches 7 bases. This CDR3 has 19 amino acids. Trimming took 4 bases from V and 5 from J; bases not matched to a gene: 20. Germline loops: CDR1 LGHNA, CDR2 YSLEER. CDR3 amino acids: CASSRNLGTTKLANNEQFF. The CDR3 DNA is TGCGCCAGCAGCCGAAACCTCGGGACTACAAAGCTCGCTAACAATGAGCAGTTCTTC.

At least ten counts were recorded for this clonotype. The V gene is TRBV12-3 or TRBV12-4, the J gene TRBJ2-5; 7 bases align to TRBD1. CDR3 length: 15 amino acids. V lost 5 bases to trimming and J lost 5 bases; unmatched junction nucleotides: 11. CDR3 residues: CASSPDRAKGETQYF. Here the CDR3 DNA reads TGTGCCAGCAGTCCTGACAGGGCTAAAGGGGAGACCCAGTACTTC.

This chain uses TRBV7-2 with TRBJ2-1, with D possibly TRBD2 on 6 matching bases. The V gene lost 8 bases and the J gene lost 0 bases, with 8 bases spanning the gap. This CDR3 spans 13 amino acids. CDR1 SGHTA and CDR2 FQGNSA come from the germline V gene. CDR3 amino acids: CASGRYSYNEQFF. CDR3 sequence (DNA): TGTGCCAGCGGGAGGTACTCCTACAATGAGCAGTTCTTC. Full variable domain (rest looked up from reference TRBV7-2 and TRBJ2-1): GAGVSQSPSNKVTEKGKDVELRCDPISGHTALYWYRQSLGQGLEFLIYFQGNSAPDKSGLPSDRFSAERTGGSVSTLTIQRTQQEDSAVYLCASGRYSYNEQFFGPGTRLTVL.

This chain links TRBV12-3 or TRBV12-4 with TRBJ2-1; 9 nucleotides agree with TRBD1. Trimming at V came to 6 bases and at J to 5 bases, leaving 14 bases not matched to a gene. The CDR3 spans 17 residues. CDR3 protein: CASRKHSRDREHNEQFF. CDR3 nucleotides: TGTGCCAGCAGAAAACATTCCCGGGACAGGGAGCACAATGAGCAGTTCTTC.

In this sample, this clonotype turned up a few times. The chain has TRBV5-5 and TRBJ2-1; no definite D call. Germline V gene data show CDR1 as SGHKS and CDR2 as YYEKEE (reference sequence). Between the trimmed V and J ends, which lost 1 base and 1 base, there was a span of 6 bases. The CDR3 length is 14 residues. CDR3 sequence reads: CASSLWQSYNEQFF. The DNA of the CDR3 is TGTGCCAGCAGCTTGTGGCAGTCCTACAATGAGCAGTTCTTC.

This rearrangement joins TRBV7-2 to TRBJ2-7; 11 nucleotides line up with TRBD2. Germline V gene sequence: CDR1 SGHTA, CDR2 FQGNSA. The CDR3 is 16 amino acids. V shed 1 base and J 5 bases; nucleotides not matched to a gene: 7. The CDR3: CASSLVSSGRSNEQYF. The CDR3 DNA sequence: TGTGCCAGCAGCTTAGTGTCTAGCGGGAGGTCCAACGAGCAGTACTTC.

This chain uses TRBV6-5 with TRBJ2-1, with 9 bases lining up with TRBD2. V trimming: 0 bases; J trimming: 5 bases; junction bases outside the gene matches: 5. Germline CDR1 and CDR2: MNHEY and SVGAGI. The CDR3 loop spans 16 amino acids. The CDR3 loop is CASSYSPSGINNEQFF. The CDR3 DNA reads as TGTGCCAGCAGTTACTCCCCTAGCGGGATAAACAATGAGCAGTTCTTC.

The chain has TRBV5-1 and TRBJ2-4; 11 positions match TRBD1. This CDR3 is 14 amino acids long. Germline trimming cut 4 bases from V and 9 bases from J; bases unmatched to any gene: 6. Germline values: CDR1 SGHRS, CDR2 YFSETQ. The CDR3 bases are TGCGCCAGCAGCGTAGGGACAGGGGGTGGCATTCAGTACTTC. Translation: CASSVGTGGGIQYF.

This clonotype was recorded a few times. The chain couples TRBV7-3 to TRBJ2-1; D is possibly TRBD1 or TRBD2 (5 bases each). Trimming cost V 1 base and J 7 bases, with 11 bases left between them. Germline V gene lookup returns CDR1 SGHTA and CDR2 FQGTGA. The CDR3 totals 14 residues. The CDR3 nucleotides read TGTGCCAGCAGCTTAAACTCTGGGGGAAATGAGCAGTTCTTC. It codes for CASSLNSGGNEQFF.

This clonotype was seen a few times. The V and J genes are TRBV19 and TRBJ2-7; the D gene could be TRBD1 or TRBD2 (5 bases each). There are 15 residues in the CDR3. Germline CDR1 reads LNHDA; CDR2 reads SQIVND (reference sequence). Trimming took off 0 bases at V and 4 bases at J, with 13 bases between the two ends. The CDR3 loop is CASSIDGTGMYEQYF. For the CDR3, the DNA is TGTGCCAGTAGTATAGATGGGACGGGGATGTACGAGCAGTACTTC.